These 29 T cell receptor beta chains share one sample of origin, sequenced in a study of radiotherapy plus CTLA-4 blockade in lung cancer. Sequencing was performed with immunoSEQ multiplex PCR; in TCRdb, only in-frame clones are kept and a portion is missing. The sample consists of 43,000 or so clones, roughly 59% of them appearing once. The sample was peripheral blood, taken from a patient treated with radiotherapy plus ipilimumab. All receptors derive from a human donor with non-small cell lung cancer who had a partial response to radiotherapy plus ipilimumab.

The chain uses TRBV19 and TRBJ1-5; TRBD1 matches 9 bases. CDR3 length equals 15 residues. Germline CDR1 is LNHDA and CDR2 is SQIVND (reference sequence). Trimming at V came to 5 bases and at J to 5 bases, leaving 7 bases not matched to a gene. This CDR3 reads CASSLRDRGYQPQHF. CDR3 nucleotides: TGTGCCAGTAGTCTGAGAGACAGGGGGTATCAGCCCCAGCATTTT.

The genes are TRBV4-3 and TRBJ2-7, with TRBD1 matching over 9 bases. CDR1 LGHNA and CDR2 YSLEER come from the germline V gene. Trimming removed 1 base from V and 2 bases from J; junction bases left unmatched: 6. The CDR3 sequence is 16 residues long. The CDR3 nucleotides read TGCGCCAGCAGCCAAGTTTCCGGGACAGGGACCTACGAGCAGTACTTC. It specifies CASSQVSGTGTYEQYF.

The chain links TRBV6-5 to TRBJ1-3; 9 bases are shared with TRBD1. The germline gives CDR1 MNHEY, CDR2 SVGAGI. The CDR3 spans 15 residues. Trimming at V came to 6 bases and at J to 5 bases, leaving 8 bases not matched to a gene. The CDR3 here is CASRDPGTGRNTIYF. The DNA of the CDR3 is TGTGCCAGCAGGGATCCCGGGACAGGGAGAAACACCATATATTTT.

This clone occurred a few times. The chain couples TRBV27 to TRBJ2-1, with D perhaps matching TRBD1 (5 bases). Germline V CDR1 and CDR2: MNHEY, SMNVEV (reference sequence). Trimming took 5 bases from V and 1 from J, leaving 15 bases between them. The CDR3 runs 16 residues. CDR3 sequence (DNA): TGTGCCAGCAGTCGCCTGGGGCTCGAGTCCTACAATGAGCAGTTCTTC. Translating gives CASSRLGLESYNEQFF.

The chain has TRBV19 and TRBJ1-1; TRBD1 matches 8 bases. Germline V gene lookup returns CDR1 LNHDA and CDR2 SQIVND (reference sequence). Trimming at V came to 4 bases and at J to 7 bases, leaving 5 bases not matched to a gene. This CDR3 has 13 amino acids. The CDR3 DNA is TGTGCCAGTAGTAGAGATGACAGGGGTGAAGCTTTCTTT. Translation: CASSRDDRGEAFF.

The chain couples TRBV29-1 to TRBJ1-1; D is undetermined. V lost 3 bases and J lost 2, with 13 bases in between. The CDR3 length is 14 residues. Per the germline V gene, CDR1 is SQVTM and CDR2 is ANQGSEA. The CDR3 coding sequence is TGCAGCGTTGAGGGTGTGGGCAGAAACACTGAAGCTTTCTTT. Its translation: CSVEGVGRNTEAFF.

This clone was seen only a few times. The gene calls are TRBV18 and TRBJ2-7; no clear D. The CDR3 has 14 residues. Germline V lookup: CDR1 KGHSH, CDR2 LQKENI. V was trimmed by 2 bases and J by 1 base, leaving 9 bases between them. CDR3 residues: CASSPSGVSYEQYF. CDR3 DNA sequence: TGTGCCAGCTCACCATCCGGAGTTTCCTACGAGCAGTACTTC.

The chain joins TRBV4-1 to TRBJ2-2, with D tentatively TRBD1 (6 bases). CDR1 and CDR2 from the germline V gene are MGHRA and YSYEKL. Trimming took 3 bases from V and 3 from J, leaving 20 bases between them. The CDR3 loop spans 18 amino acids. Here the CDR3 DNA reads TGCGCCAGCAGCCAGGGAAGCAGACCGGGACAATACACCGGGGAGCTGTTTTTT. Encoded protein: CASSQGSRPGQYTGELFF.

This clone was counted only a few times. The rearrangement uses TRBV6-1 and TRBJ1-5, with 7 positions matching TRBD1. The CDR3 loop spans 15 amino acids. V lost 9 bases to trimming and J lost 1 base; unmatched junction nucleotides: 9. Germline CDR1 MNHNS, CDR2 SASEGT. The CDR3 DNA reads TGTGCCAGTGCGACAGGGATAGCGAGCAATCAGCCCCAGCATTTT. Amino acids: CASATGIASNQPQHF.

This chain links TRBV7-3 with TRBJ1-2, with D possibly matching TRBD1 (6 bases). CDR1 SGHTA and CDR2 FQGTGA come from the germline V gene. V lost 6 bases to trimming and J lost 4 bases, with 15 bases between them. This CDR3 is 14 amino acids long. Here the CDR3 reads CASSGQLNSYGYTF. The DNA of the CDR3 is TGTGCCAGCAGTGGACAGCTAAATAGCTATGGCTACACCTTC.

The chain couples TRBV2 to TRBJ1-5; D ambiguous. Germline lookup yields CDR1 SNHLY and CDR2 FYNNEI. The CDR3 loop spans 13 amino acids. Trimming took off 8 bases at V and 3 bases at J, with 11 bases between the two ends. The CDR3 loop is CASRGQHNQPQHF. For the CDR3, the DNA is TGTGCCAGCCGGGGTCAGCACAATCAGCCCCAGCATTTT.

This chain connects TRBV4-3 to TRBJ1-5; TRBD1 might be the D (6 bases). Germline values: CDR1 LGHNA, CDR2 YSLEER. The CDR3 is 14 residues long. Trimming pared 1 base from V and 6 bases from J, leaving 10 bases between. The CDR3 protein is CASSQGQQGQPQHF. The CDR3, as DNA: TGCGCCAGCAGCCAAGGGCAACAGGGTCAGCCCCAGCATTTT.

There are a few counts of this clone. The CDR3 sequence is CASRAGVTGELFF. In nucleotides, the CDR3 is TGTGCCAGCAGGGCAGGGGTTACCGGGGAGCTGTTTTTT. The chain is built from TRBV6-1 and TRBJ2-2, with TRBD1 as a possible D gene (6 bases). V was pared by 6 bases and J by 5 bases, with 10 bases between. Germline CDR1 MNHNS, CDR2 SASEGT. The CDR3 loop spans 13 amino acids.

This clone was observed a handful of times. Other nucleotide sequences in the sample specify the same CDR3. The J gene is TRBJ1-6, the V gene TRBV19; D ambiguous. CDR1 and CDR2 from the germline V gene are LNHDA and SQIVND (reference sequence). V gave up 3 bases and J gave up 8 bases, with 5 bases separating them. The CDR3 runs to 12 residues. In nucleotides, the CDR3 is TGTGCCAGTAGTATTTCAGATTCACCCCTCCACTTT. It encodes CASSISDSPLHF. Full variable domain (missing parts from reference TRBV19 and TRBJ1-6): DGGITQSPKYLFRKEGQNVTLSCEQNLNHDAMYWYRQDPGQGLRLIYYSQIVNDFQKGDIAEGYSVSREKKESFPLTVTSAQKNPTAFYLCASSISDSPLHFGNGTRLTVT.

This clone was seen only a few times. As DNA, the CDR3 is TGTGCCAGCAGCTCAACAGGAACCGGGGAGCTGTTTTTT. This codes for CASSSTGTGELFF. The genes are TRBV7-9 and TRBJ2-2; D perhaps matches TRBD1 (5 bases). V lost 4 bases to trimming and J lost 5 bases, with 8 bases between them. This CDR3 spans 13 amino acids. Germline V lookup: CDR1 SEHNR, CDR2 FQNEAQ (reference sequence).

The rearrangement joins TRBV7-2 to TRBJ2-7, with TRBD2 as a possible D gene (7 bases). Germline CDR1 SGHTA, CDR2 FQGNSA. Between the trimmed V and J ends, which lost 4 bases and 6 bases, there was a span of 22 bases. The CDR3 runs 16 residues. The CDR3 bases are TGTGCCAGCAGCTCAAATGGGGGCCGACTAGCCCTCGAGCAGTACTTC. As protein: CASSSNGGRLALEQYF.

Only one count was recorded for this clone. V is TRBV9 and J is TRBJ2-2, with 9 bases identical to TRBD2. Germline CDR1 and CDR2: SGDLS and YYNGEE. J gave up 2 bases and V 3 bases, and 5 bases lay outside the gene matches. The CDR3 has 16 amino acids. The DNA for the CDR3 is TGTGCCAGCAGCGAGGGGACTAGCTTAAACACCGGGGAGCTGTTTTTT. Encoded protein: CASSEGTSLNTGELFF.

This clone has at least ten counts. The rearrangement uses TRBV6-5 and TRBJ1-3; D not certain. Germline CDR1 and CDR2: MNHEY and SVGAGI. This CDR3 has 15 amino acids. V lost 3 bases, J lost 0 bases, and 9 bases lay in between. Here the CDR3 DNA reads TGTGCCAGCAGTTATTCCCGGGGCTCTGGAAACACCATATATTTT. Translated, it gives CASSYSRGSGNTIYF.

This chain joins TRBV5-1 and TRBJ1-2; 8 bases line up with TRBD1. CDR1 and CDR2 (germline): SGHRS, YFSETQ. This CDR3 is built from 15 residues. V gave up 4 bases and J gave up 2 bases; unmatched junction bases: 7. In DNA form, the CDR3 reads TGCGCCAGCAGCCCGGGGGACAGGATCAACTATGGCTACACCTTC. As protein: CASSPGDRINYGYTF.

J is TRBJ1-1 and V is TRBV10-3, with D uncertain. Germline V gene lookup returns CDR1 ENHRY and CDR2 SYGVKD. This CDR3 comprises 12 residues. The germline V and J ends were trimmed by 6 bases and 4 bases, with 9 bases remaining between them. CDR3 bases: TGTGCCATCAGGTCCGGGGTCACTGAAGCTTTCTTT. Its protein product is CAIRSGVTEAFF.

This chain joins TRBV6-1 and TRBJ2-3; 9 positions match TRBD2. Germline-derived CDR1 and CDR2 are MNHNS and SASEGT. The CDR3 has 16 amino acids. J lost 2 bases, V lost 1 base, and 4 bases had no gene match. CDR3 DNA sequence: TGTGCCAGCAGTGAAGTAAGCGGGGGGAACACAGATACGCAGTATTTT. Amino acid sequence: CASSEVSGGNTDTQYF.

The J gene is TRBJ1-5, the V gene TRBV27, with 8 bases fitting TRBD1. The CDR3 spans 14 residues. In germline, CDR1 is MNHEY, CDR2 SMNVEV (reference sequence). The V and J ends lost 5 bases and 5 bases, in that order; junction bases with no gene match: 5. CDR3 sequence reads: CASSQQGVHQPQHF. CDR3 bases: TGTGCCAGCAGTCAACAGGGGGTTCATCAGCCCCAGCATTTT.

The CDR3 region is CASTSDRGTTQYF. The CDR3 coding sequence is TGTGCCAGCACCTCCGACCGGGGGACCACGCAGTATTTT. The chain has TRBV5-4 and TRBJ2-3; D is possibly TRBD2 (6 bases). This CDR3 region has 13 residues. Trimming removed 6 bases at V and 9 bases at J, with 17 bases between. Per germline, CDR1 SGHNT and CDR2 YYREEE (reference sequence). The complete variable domain, with remaining parts taken from reference TRBV5-4 and TRBJ2-3, reads ETGVTQSPTHLIKTRGQQVTLRCSSQSGHNTVSWYQQALGQGPQFIFQYYREEENGRGNFPPRFSGLQFPNYSSELNVNALELDDSALYLCASTSDRGTTQYFGPGTRLTVL.

CDR3 sequence (DNA): TGTGCCAGCAGCTGGCCTAGCGGGGTACAGTACTTC. It specifies CASSWPSGVQYF. The chain combines TRBV7-8 with TRBJ2-7; TRBD2 matches 9 bases. The V gene end was trimmed by 4 bases and the J gene end by 10 bases; junction bases not matched to a gene: 5. CDR1 SGHVS and CDR2 FQNEAQ come from the germline V gene. This CDR3 is 12 amino acids long. Complete variable domain (other parts from reference TRBV7-8 and TRBJ2-7): GAGVSQSPRYKVAKRGQDVALRCDPISGHVSLFWYQQALGQGPEFLTYFQNEAQLDKSGLPSDRFFAERPEGSVSTLKIQRTQQEDSAVYLCASSWPSGVQYFGPGTRLTVT.

The rearrangement links TRBV6-5 to TRBJ1-6; D not certain. CDR3 length: 16 amino acids. CDR1 and CDR2 from the germline V gene are MNHEY and SVGAGI. The V and J ends lost 0 bases and 10 bases respectively, with 16 bases between them. CDR3 loop: CASSYSPVSLESPLHF. CDR3 nucleotide sequence: TGTGCCAGCAGTTACTCCCCGGTATCACTCGAATCACCCCTCCACTTT.

This chain connects TRBV11-3 to TRBJ1-1, with D perhaps TRBD1 (6 bases). Germline CDR1 is SGHNT and CDR2 is YENEEA. With 3 bases removed from V and 5 bases from J, the gap between germline ends came to 10 bases. The CDR3 length is 13 residues. CDR3 sequence reads: CASSLRGGTEAFF. In DNA form, the CDR3 reads TGTGCCAGCAGCTTGAGGGGGGGGACTGAAGCTTTCTTT.

V usage is TRBV5-1 and J usage is TRBJ2-3; possible D gene TRBD1, 5 bases. The length of the CDR3 is 15 residues. CDR1 and CDR2 (germline): SGHRS, YFSETQ. The ends were cut back, 4 bases at V and 5 bases at J, with 17 bases in the middle. Written as DNA, the CDR3 is TGCGCCAGCAGCCCCGCGGCAGCCCAGGGAGATACGCAGTATTTT. Amino acid sequence: CASSPAAAQGDTQYF.

The chain combines TRBV5-4 with TRBJ2-1; 11 nucleotides match TRBD2. Germline loops: CDR1 SGHNT, CDR2 YYREEE (reference sequence). The CDR3 is 17 amino acids. Losses at the gene ends were 4 bases for V and 7 bases for J; bases not matched to a gene: 13. The CDR3 DNA reads as TGTGCCAGCAGCGCCGGGACTAGCGGTCTCCGGGGGAATGAGCAGTTCTTC. Translated: CASSAGTSGLRGNEQFF.

This chain joins TRBV30 and TRBJ1-3; the D is unclear. V lost 3 bases and J 4 bases, leaving 13 bases between the germline ends. Germline V gene sequence: CDR1 GTSNPN, CDR2 SVGIG (reference sequence). The CDR3 is 14 amino acids. Written as DNA, the CDR3 is TGTGCCTGGAGCGAGGAGACGAGAGGAAACACCATATATTTT. Its protein is CAWSEETRGNTIYF.